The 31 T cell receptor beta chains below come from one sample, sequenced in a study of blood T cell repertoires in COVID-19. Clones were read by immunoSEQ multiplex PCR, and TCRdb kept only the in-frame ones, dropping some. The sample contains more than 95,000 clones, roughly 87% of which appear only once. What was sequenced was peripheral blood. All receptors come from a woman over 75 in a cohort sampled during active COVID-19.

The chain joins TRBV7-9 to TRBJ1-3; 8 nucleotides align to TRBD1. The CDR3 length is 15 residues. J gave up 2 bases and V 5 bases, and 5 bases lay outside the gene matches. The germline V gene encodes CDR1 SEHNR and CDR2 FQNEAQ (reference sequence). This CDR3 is CASSLQGVAGNTIYF. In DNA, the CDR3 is TGTGCCAGCAGCCTACAGGGGGTGGCTGGAAACACCATATATTTT. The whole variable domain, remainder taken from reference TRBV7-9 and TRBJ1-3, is DTGVSQNPRHKITKRGQNVTFRCDPISEHNRLYWYRQTLGQGPEFLTYFQNEAQLEKSRLLSDRFSAERPKGSFSTLEIQRTEQGDSAMYLCASSLQGVAGNTIYFGEGSWLTVV.

The CDR3 here is CASSQAGTGEDEQFF. DNA for the CDR3: TGTGCCAGCAGCCAGGCCGGGACAGGGGAGGATGAGCAGTTCTTC. The chain carries TRBV4-2 and TRBJ2-1; 10 bases align to TRBD1. V dropped 3 bases and J dropped 8; count of bases not matched to a gene: 7. Germline V lookup: CDR1 LGHNA, CDR2 YNFKEQ. The CDR3 contains 15 residues.

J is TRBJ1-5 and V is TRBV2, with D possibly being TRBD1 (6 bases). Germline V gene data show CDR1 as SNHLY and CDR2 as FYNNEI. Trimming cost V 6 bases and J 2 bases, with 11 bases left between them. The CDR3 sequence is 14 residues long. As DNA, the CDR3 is TGTGCCAGCAGGGATAGGACAGGCAATCAGCCCCAGCATTTT. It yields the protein CASRDRTGNQPQHF.

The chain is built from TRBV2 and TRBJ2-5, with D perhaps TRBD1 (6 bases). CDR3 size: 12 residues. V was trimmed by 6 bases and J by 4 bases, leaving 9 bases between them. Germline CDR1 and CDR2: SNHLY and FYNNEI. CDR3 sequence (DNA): TGTGCCAGCAGAGACAGGTCAGAGACCCAGTACTTC. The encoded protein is CASRDRSETQYF. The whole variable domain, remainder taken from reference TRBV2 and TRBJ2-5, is EPEVTQTPSHQVTQMGQEVILRCVPISNHLYFYWYRQILGQKVEFLVSFYNNEISEKSEIFDDQFSVERPDGSNFTLKIRSTKLEDSAMYFCASRDRSETQYFGPGTRLLVL.

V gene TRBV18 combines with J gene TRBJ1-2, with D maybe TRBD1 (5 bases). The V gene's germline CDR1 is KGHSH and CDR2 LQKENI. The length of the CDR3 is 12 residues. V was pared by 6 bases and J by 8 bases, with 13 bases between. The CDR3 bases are TGTGCCAGCTCGACGGCAGGGCGGGGCTACACCTTC. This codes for CASSTAGRGYTF.

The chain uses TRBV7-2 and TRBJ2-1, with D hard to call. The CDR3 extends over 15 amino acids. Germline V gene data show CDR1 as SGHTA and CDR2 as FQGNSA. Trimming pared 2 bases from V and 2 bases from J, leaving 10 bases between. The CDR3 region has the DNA TGTGCCAGCAGCTTATCACGACTGACCTACAATGAGCAGTTCTTC. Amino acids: CASSLSRLTYNEQFF.

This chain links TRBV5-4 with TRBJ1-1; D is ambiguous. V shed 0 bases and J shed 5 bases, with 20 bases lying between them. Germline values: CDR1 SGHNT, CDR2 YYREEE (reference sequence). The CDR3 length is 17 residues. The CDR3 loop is CASSLEVTVRRSTEAFF. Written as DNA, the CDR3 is TGTGCCAGCAGCTTGGAGGTTACCGTCAGGAGGTCGACTGAAGCTTTCTTT.

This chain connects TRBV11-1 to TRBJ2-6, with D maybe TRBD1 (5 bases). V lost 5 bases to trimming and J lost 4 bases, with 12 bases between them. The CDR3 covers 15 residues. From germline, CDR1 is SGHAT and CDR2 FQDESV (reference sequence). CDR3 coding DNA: TGTGCCAGCAGCACAGGCAGGGCAGGGGCCAACGTCCTGACTTTC. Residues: CASSTGRAGANVLTF.

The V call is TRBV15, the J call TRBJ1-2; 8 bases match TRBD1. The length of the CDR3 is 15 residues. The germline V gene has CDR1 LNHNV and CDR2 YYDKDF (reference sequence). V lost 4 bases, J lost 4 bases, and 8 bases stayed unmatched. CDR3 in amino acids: CATSTQGASGYGYTF. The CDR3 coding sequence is TGTGCCACCAGCACCCAGGGGGCATCAGGCTATGGCTACACCTTC. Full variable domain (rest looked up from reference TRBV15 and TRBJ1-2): DAMVIQNPRYQVTQFGKPVTLSCSQTLNHNVMYWYQQKSSQAPKLLFHYYDKDFNNEADTPDNFQSRRPNTSFCFLDIRSPGLGDTAMYLCATSTQGASGYGYTFGSGTRLTVV.

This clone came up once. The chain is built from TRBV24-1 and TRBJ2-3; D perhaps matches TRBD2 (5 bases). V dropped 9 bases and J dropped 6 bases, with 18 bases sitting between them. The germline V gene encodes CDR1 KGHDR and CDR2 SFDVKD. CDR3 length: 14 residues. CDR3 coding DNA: TGTGCCACCTCTAGCCCCGGGAAGGGTGATACGCAGTATTTT. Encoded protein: CATSSPGKGDTQYF.

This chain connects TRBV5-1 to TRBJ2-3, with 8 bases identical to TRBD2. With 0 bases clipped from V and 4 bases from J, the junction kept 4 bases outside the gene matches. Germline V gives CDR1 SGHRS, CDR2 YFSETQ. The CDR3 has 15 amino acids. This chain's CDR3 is CASSLVGGASDTQYF. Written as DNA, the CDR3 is TGCGCCAGCAGCTTGGTCGGGGGGGCCTCAGATACGCAGTATTTT.

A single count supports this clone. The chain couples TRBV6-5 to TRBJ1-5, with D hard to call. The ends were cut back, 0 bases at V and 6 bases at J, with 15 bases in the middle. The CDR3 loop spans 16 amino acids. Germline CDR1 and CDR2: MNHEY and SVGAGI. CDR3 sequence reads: CASSYSAGTLGQPQHF. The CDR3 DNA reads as TGTGCCAGCAGTTACTCGGCGGGTACCCTTGGTCAGCCCCAGCATTTT.

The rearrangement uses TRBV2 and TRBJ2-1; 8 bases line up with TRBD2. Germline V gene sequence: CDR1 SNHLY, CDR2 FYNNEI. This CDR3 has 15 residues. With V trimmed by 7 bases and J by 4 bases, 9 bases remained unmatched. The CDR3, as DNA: TGTGCCAGCATAACCGACGGGGGGGCTTACAATGAGCAGTTCTTC. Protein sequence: CASITDGGAYNEQFF. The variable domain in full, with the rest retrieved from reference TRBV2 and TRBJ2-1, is EPEVTQTPSHQVTQMGQEVILRCVPISNHLYFYWYRQILGQKVEFLVSFYNNEISEKSEIFDDQFSVERPDGSNFTLKIRSTKLEDSAMYFCASITDGGAYNEQFFGPGTRLTVL.

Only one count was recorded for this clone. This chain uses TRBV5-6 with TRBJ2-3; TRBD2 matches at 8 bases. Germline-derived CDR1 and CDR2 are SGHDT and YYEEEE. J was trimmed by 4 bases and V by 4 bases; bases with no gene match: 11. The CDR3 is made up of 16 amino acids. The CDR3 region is CASSPSKREQADTQYF. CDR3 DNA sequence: TGTGCCAGCAGCCCTTCGAAGCGGGAGCAGGCAGATACGCAGTATTTT.

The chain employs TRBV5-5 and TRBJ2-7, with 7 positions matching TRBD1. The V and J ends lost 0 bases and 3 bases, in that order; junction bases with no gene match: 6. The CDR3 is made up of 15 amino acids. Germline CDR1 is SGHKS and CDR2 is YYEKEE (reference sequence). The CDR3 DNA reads TGTGCCAGCAGCTTGGGGCAGGGGGTGTACTACGAGCAGTACTTC. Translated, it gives CASSLGQGVYYEQYF.

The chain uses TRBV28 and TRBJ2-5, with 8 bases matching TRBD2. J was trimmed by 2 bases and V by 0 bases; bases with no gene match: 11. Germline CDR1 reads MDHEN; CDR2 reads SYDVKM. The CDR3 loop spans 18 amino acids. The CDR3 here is CASSLWSRVAGRQETQYF. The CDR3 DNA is TGTGCCAGCAGTTTATGGTCGCGGGTAGCGGGACGTCAAGAGACCCAGTACTTC.

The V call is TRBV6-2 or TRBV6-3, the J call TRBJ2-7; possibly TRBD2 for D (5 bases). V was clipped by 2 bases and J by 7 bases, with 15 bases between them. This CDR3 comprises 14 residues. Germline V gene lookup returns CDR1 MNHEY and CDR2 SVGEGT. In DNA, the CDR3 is TGTGCCAGCAGTTACGAAGCGGACCTGGTGGAGCAGTACTTC. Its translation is CASSYEADLVEQYF.

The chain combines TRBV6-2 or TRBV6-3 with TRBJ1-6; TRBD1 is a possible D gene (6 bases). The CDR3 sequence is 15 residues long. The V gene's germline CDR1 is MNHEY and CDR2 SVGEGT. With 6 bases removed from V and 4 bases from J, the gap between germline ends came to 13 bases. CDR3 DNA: TGTGCCAGCAGGTACGAAGGACAGTATAATTCACCCCTCCACTTT. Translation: CASRYEGQYNSPLHF.

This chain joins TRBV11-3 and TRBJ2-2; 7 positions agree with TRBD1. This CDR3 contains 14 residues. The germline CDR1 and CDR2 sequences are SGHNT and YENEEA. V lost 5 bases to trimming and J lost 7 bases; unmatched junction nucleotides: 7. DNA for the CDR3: TGTGCCAGCAGCCGTACAGGGGAATACGGGGAGCTGTTTTTT. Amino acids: CASSRTGEYGELFF.

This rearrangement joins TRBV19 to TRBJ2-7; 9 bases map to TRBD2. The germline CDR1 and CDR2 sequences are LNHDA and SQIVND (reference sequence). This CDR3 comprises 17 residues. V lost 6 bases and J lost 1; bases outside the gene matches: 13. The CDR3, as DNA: TGTGCCAGTAGGATCCTCGGTAGCGGGAGAGGGTCCTACGAGCAGTACTTC. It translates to CASRILGSGRGSYEQYF.

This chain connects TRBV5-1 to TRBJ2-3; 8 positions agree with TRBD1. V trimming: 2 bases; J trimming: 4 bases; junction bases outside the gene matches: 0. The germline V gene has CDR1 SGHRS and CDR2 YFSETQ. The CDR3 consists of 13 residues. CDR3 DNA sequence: TGCGCCAGCAGCTTACAGGGGGCAGATACGCAGTATTTT. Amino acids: CASSLQGADTQYF.

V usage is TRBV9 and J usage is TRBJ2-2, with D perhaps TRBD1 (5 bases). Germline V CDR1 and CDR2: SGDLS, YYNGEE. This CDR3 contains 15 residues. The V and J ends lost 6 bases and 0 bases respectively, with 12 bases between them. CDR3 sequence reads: CASIAGPANTGELFF. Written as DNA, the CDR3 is TGTGCCAGCATTGCAGGGCCCGCGAACACCGGGGAGCTGTTTTTT.

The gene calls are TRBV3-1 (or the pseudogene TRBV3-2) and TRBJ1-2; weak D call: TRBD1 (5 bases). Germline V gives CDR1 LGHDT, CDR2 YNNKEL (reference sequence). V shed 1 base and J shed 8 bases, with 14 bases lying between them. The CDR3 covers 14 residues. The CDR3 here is CASSQGQRGWGYTF. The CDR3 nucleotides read TGTGCCAGCAGCCAAGGGCAAAGGGGTTGGGGCTACACCTTC.

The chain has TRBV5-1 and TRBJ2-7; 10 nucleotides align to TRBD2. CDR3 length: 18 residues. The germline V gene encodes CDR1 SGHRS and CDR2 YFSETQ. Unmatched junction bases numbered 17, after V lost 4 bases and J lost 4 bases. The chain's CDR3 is CASSQLITRTSGFYEQYF. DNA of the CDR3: TGCGCCAGCAGCCAACTAATTACCCGGACTAGCGGTTTTTACGAGCAGTACTTC.

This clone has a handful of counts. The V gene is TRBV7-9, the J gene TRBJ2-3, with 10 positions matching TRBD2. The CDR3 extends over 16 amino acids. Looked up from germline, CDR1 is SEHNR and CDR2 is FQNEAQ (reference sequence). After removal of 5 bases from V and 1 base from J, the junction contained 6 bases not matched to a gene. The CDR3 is CASSHPGTSGTDTQYF. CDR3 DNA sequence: TGTGCCAGCAGCCACCCCGGGACTAGCGGCACAGATACGCAGTATTTT.

DNA for the CDR3: TGTGCCAGTAGTCCCCGGACAGGGACCACAGATACGCAGTATTTT. Its protein is CASSPRTGTTDTQYF. The rearrangement uses TRBV19 and TRBJ2-3; 8 nucleotides match TRBD1. The J segment lost 2 bases and the V segment lost 5 bases, leaving 6 bases of the junction unmatched. This CDR3 comprises 15 residues. CDR1 is LNHDA and CDR2 is SQIVND in the germline V gene (reference sequence).

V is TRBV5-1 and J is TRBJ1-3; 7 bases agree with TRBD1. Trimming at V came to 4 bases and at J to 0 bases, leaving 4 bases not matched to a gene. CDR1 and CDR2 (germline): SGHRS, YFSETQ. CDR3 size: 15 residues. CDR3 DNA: TGCGCCAGCAGCAAGGGACAGTTCTCTGGAAACACCATATATTTT. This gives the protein CASSKGQFSGNTIYF.

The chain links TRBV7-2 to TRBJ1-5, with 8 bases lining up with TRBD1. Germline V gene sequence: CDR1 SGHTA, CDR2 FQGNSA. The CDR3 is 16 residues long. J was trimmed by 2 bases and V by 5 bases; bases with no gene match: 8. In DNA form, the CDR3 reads TGTGCCAGCAGCGCCGACAGGGGTGGGGGCAATCAGCCCCAGCATTTT. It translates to CASSADRGGGNQPQHF.

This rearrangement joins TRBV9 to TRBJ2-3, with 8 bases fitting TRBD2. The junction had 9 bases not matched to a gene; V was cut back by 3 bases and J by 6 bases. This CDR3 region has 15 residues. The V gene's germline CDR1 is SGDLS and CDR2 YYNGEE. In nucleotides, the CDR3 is TGTGCCAGCAGCGCCGTAGGACTAGCAGGCGATACGCAGTATTTT. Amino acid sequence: CASSAVGLAGDTQYF.

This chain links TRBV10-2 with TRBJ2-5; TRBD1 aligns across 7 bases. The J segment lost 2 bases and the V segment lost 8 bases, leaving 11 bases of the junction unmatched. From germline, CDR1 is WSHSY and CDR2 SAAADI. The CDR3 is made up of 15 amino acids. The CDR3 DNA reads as TGCGCCAGCGGGCCCTGGACAGGTCCGCAAGAGACCCAGTACTTC. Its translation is CASGPWTGPQETQYF.

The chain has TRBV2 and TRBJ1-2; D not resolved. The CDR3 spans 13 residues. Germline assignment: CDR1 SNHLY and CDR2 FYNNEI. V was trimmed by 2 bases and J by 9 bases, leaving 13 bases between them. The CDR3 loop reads CASSEMEGMSYTF. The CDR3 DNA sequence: TGTGCCAGCAGTGAAATGGAGGGAATGAGCTACACCTTC. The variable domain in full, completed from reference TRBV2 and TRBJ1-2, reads EPEVTQTPSHQVTQMGQEVILRCVPISNHLYFYWYRQILGQKVEFLVSFYNNEISEKSEIFDDQFSVERPDGSNFTLKIRSTKLEDSAMYFCASSEMEGMSYTFGSGTRLTVV.